Shown below are 21 T cell receptor beta chains from a single sample sequenced in a study of shared clonotypes between healthy human individuals. Repertoires were generated with immunoSEQ multiplex PCR, while TCRdb's copy carries only in-frame clones and drops some. The table includes hundreds of thousands of clones, 96% detected once. CD8 cells classed as naive were CD45RO-negative and positively selected for CCR7, excluding terminally differentiated effector memory CD45RA+ cells. Sequences were obtained from naive CD8+ T cells sorted from blood. The source is a man aged 25-40 years in good health.

The rearrangement links TRBV7-6 to TRBJ2-3, with unresolved D. Looked up from germline, CDR1 is SGHVS and CDR2 is FNYEAQ. Trimming took 5 bases from V and 2 from J, leaving 17 bases between them. CDR3 size: 16 residues. The CDR3 is CASSRAPGSDTDTQYF. The CDR3 DNA reads TGTGCCAGCAGCCGAGCTCCAGGATCGGACACAGATACGCAGTATTTT. The full variable domain, completed using reference TRBV7-6 and TRBJ2-3, is GAGVSQSPRYKVTKRGQDVALRCDPISGHVSLYWYRQALGQGPEFLTYFNYEAQQDKSGLPNDRFSAERPEGSISTLTIQRTEQRDSAMYRCASSRAPGSDTDTQYFGPGTRLTVL.

J is TRBJ2-3 and V is TRBV7-9, with TRBD2 identical over 9 bases. Germline assignment: CDR1 SEHNR and CDR2 FQNEAQ (reference sequence). CDR3 length: 18 amino acids. V dropped 8 bases and J dropped 1; count of bases not matched to a gene: 16. CDR3 bases: TGTGCCAGCGGGAGGTCGGCTAGCGGGATCTCGGGCACAGATACGCAGTATTTT. The encoded protein is CASGRSASGISGTDTQYF. The full variable domain, rest sourced from reference TRBV7-9 and TRBJ2-3, is DTGVSQNPRHKITKRGQNVTFRCDPISEHNRLYWYRQTLGQGPEFLTYFQNEAQLEKSRLLSDRFSAERPKGSFSTLEIQRTEQGDSAMYLCASGRSASGISGTDTQYFGPGTRLTVL.

The chain carries TRBV5-1 and TRBJ2-2, with 8 nucleotides matching TRBD1. V was clipped by 0 bases and J by 1 base; unmatched bases: 20. Per germline, CDR1 SGHRS and CDR2 YFSETQ. The CDR3 sequence is 22 residues long. The CDR3 spells CASSLVLGGIISGQGNTGELFF. CDR3 in DNA: TGCGCCAGCAGCTTGGTTCTCGGTGGGATTATCTCTGGACAGGGGAACACCGGGGAGCTGTTTTTT.

The chain is built from TRBV6-1 and TRBJ2-6, with 10 positions matching TRBD2. The CDR3 spans 17 residues. V was clipped by 3 bases and J by 3 bases; unmatched bases: 5. Germline V lookup: CDR1 MNHNS, CDR2 SASEGT. CDR3 bases: TGTGCCAGCAGTGACCTAGCGGGAGTCTTTGGGGCCAACGTCCTGACTTTC. Amino acids: CASSDLAGVFGANVLTF.

The table lists this clone with a count of one. J is TRBJ2-1 and V is TRBV27; 8 bases are shared with TRBD2. The CDR3 is 14 residues long. V trimming: 6 bases; J trimming: 1 base; junction bases outside the gene matches: 2. Germline loops: CDR1 MNHEY, CDR2 SMNVEV (reference sequence). CDR3 DNA sequence: TGTGCCAGCAGGGTAGCGGGATCCTACAATGAGCAGTTCTTC. It yields the protein CASRVAGSYNEQFF.

The chain links TRBV5-6 to TRBJ1-2, with D perhaps matching TRBD1 (5 bases). This CDR3 contains 15 residues. V was shortened by 1 base and J by 0 bases, with 10 bases between the two germline ends. In germline, CDR1 is SGHDT, CDR2 YYEEEE. In DNA form, the CDR3 reads TGTGCCAGCAGCTTGTGGGGCAGTCCTAACTATGGCTACACCTTC. Protein product: CASSLWGSPNYGYTF.

The rearrangement uses TRBV19 and TRBJ2-3, with TRBD1 matching 12 bases. The CDR3 covers 14 residues. J gave up 7 bases and V 3 bases, and 2 bases lay outside the gene matches. Germline CDR1 is LNHDA and CDR2 is SQIVND (reference sequence). CDR3 sequence: CASSMGQGAYTQYF. The CDR3 DNA is TGTGCCAGTAGTATGGGACAGGGGGCATATACGCAGTATTTT.

This sequence joins TRBV6-4 and TRBJ2-1; D might be TRBD2 (6 bases). The V end was cut by 8 bases, the J end by 2 bases, with 13 bases between. This CDR3 region has 14 residues. The germline CDR1 and CDR2 sequences are MRHNA and SNTAGT. This chain's CDR3 is CASRRGCPYNEQFF. CDR3 coding DNA: TGTGCCAGCCGGAGGGGTTGCCCCTACAATGAGCAGTTCTTC.

The genes are TRBV27 and TRBJ1-3; TRBD1 matches at 9 bases. V was pared by 5 bases and J by 2 bases, with 4 bases of the junction left unmatched. CDR1 MNHEY and CDR2 SMNVEV come from the germline V gene (reference sequence). This CDR3 is built from 15 residues. CDR3 amino acids: CASSDGQGTGNTIYF. The CDR3, as DNA: TGTGCCAGCAGTGACGGACAGGGGACTGGAAACACCATATATTTT.

This clone is a singleton in its sample. The rearrangement links TRBV19 to TRBJ1-3; D not resolved. V shed 4 bases and J shed 0 bases, with 10 bases lying between them. The CDR3 runs to 15 residues. CDR1 is LNHDA, CDR2 SQIVND, per germline (reference sequence). As DNA, the CDR3 is TGTGCCAGTAGTAGGAACGGCATCTCTGGAAACACCATATATTTT. Translated: CASSRNGISGNTIYF.

The chain carries TRBV12-5 and TRBJ2-7; the D gene is possibly TRBD1 (6 bases). This CDR3 region has 14 residues. Germline CDR1 is LGHNT and CDR2 is FRNRAP. With 8 bases removed from V and 2 bases from J, the gap between germline ends came to 16 bases. CDR3 DNA: TGTGCTAGTCACAGGGCCCTACATCCCTACGAGCAGTACTTC. Translating it yields CASHRALHPYEQYF.

This clone appeared once. The chain couples TRBV7-9 to TRBJ2-7; TRBD2 matches 13 bases. This CDR3 has 18 amino acids. Germline CDR1 reads SEHNR; CDR2 reads FQNEAQ (reference sequence). Unmatched junction bases numbered 19, after V lost 5 bases and J lost 9 bases. The CDR3 coding sequence is TGTGCCAGCAGCCCCGAAGGAGGGGAAACTAGCGGGAGGGCCAGGCAGTACTTC. Its translation is CASSPEGGETSGRARQYF.

The J gene is TRBJ2-7, the V gene TRBV27; D gene ambiguous. CDR1 and CDR2 from the germline V gene are MNHEY and SMNVEV (reference sequence). CDR3 length: 13 residues. V was shortened by 3 bases and J by 4 bases, with 10 bases between the two germline ends. For the CDR3, the DNA is TGTGCCAGCAGTTTGTGGGGTCGTTACGAGCAGTACTTC. Translated: CASSLWGRYEQYF.

The chain is built from TRBV9 and TRBJ2-7; D is undetermined. CDR3 length: 14 residues. CDR1 and CDR2 (germline): SGDLS, YYNGEE. V dropped 0 bases and J dropped 4 bases, with 11 bases sitting between them. This chain's CDR3 is CASSVGAGYYEQYF. Here the CDR3 DNA reads TGTGCCAGCAGCGTAGGGGCAGGTTATTACGAGCAGTACTTC.

The rearrangement uses TRBV28 and TRBJ2-2; 9 bases fit TRBD2. V trimming: 7 bases; J trimming: 2 bases; junction bases outside the gene matches: 8. Per germline, CDR1 MDHEN and CDR2 SYDVKM. The CDR3 consists of 16 residues. CDR3 sequence: CASNGLAGINTGELFF. The CDR3 DNA is TGTGCCAGCAACGGGCTAGCGGGGATAAACACCGGGGAGCTGTTTTTT.

The rearrangement links TRBV11-2 to TRBJ2-7, with 7 bases lining up with TRBD1. V trimming: 4 bases; J trimming: 0 bases; junction bases outside the gene matches: 9. CDR1 is SGHAT, CDR2 FQNNGV, per germline. This CDR3 is built from 16 residues. The CDR3 DNA follows: TGTGCCAGCAGCTCTTGGCCGACAGGGAGCTCCTACGAGCAGTACTTC. Translating gives CASSSWPTGSSYEQYF.

This chain uses TRBV7-9 with TRBJ1-2; D is ambiguous. CDR1 is SEHNR and CDR2 is FQNEAQ in the germline V gene (reference sequence). The germline V and J ends were trimmed by 3 bases and 4 bases, with 9 bases remaining between them. The CDR3 is 13 residues long. In DNA form, the CDR3 reads TGTGCCAGCAGCTTTTCCCAACTCTATGGCTACACCTTC. Encoded protein: CASSFSQLYGYTF.

This clone occurred once. The chain recombines TRBV4-1 with TRBJ2-7; D gene ambiguous. V lost 1 base to trimming and J lost 3 bases, with 13 bases between them. From germline, CDR1 is MGHRA and CDR2 YSYEKL. The CDR3 spans 15 residues. The CDR3 region has the DNA TGCGCCAGCAGCCAAGTTACGGGTAGAAACTACGAGCAGTACTTC. It is translated as CASSQVTGRNYEQYF.

The chain has TRBV29-1 and TRBJ1-2, with a weak D call TRBD1 (5 bases). From germline, CDR1 is SQVTM and CDR2 ANQGSEA. V was clipped by 6 bases and J by 7 bases, with 18 bases between them. CDR3 size: 13 residues. CDR3 coding DNA: TGCAGCGTGGGGGGATTACAGGAGGTTGGCTACACCTTC. Amino acids: CSVGGLQEVGYTF. The entire variable domain, with the rest obtained from reference TRBV29-1 and TRBJ1-2, is as follows: SAVISQKPSRDICQRGTSLTIQCQVDSQVTMMFWYRQQPGQSLTLIATANQGSEATYESGFVIDKFPISRPNLTFSTLTVSNMSPEDSSIYLCSVGGLQEVGYTFGSGTRLTVV.

This rearrangement joins TRBV27 to TRBJ2-7, with 7 bases that match TRBD1. The V and J ends lost 4 bases and 3 bases, in that order; junction bases with no gene match: 9. This CDR3 has 15 amino acids. Looked up from germline, CDR1 is MNHEY and CDR2 is SMNVEV (reference sequence). CDR3 amino acids: CASSYGQETHYEQYF. In nucleotides, the CDR3 is TGTGCCAGCAGTTACGGACAGGAGACCCACTACGAGCAGTACTTC.

V and J are TRBV29-1 and TRBJ2-3; possibly TRBD2 for D (5 bases). The CDR3 loop spans 13 amino acids. In germline, CDR1 is SQVTM, CDR2 ANQGSEA. Trimming cost V 5 bases and J 2 bases, with 11 bases left between them. The CDR3 reads CSVWESVTDTQYF. The CDR3 coding sequence is TGCAGCGTTTGGGAGTCAGTCACAGATACGCAGTATTTT.